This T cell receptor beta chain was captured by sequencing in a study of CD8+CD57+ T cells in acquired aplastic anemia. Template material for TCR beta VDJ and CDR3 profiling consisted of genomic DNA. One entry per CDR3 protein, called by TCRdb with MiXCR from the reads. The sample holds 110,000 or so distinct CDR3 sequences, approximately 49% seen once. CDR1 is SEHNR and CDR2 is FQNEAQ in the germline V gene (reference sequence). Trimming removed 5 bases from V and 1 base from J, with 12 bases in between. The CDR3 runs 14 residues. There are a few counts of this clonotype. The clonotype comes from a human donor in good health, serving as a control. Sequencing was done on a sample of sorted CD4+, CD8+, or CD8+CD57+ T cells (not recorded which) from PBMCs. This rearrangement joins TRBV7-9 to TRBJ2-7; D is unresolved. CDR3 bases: TGTGCCAGCAGCCACGCGGTCAGTTCCTACGAGCAGTACTTC. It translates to CASSHAVSSYEQYF.